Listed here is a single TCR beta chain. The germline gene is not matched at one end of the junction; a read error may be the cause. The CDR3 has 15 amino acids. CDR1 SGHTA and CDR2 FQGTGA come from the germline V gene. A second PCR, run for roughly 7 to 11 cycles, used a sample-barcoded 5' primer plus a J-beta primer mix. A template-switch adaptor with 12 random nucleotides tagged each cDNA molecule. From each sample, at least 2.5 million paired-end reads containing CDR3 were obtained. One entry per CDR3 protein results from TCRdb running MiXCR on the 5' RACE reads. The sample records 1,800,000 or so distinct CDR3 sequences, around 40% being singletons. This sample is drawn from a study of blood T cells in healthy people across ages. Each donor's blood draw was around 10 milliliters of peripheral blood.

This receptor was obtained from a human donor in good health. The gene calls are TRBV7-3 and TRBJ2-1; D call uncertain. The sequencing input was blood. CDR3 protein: CASGLLGNSYNEQFF. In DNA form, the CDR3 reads TGTGCCAGCGGCTTACTTGGAAACTCCTACAATGAGCAGTTCTTC.